The clone carrying this T cell receptor (beta chain) was counted at least ten times. Its matching antigen is unknown. Germline V gene lookup returns CDR1 DFQATT and CDR2 SNEGSKA (reference sequence). The CDR3 consists of 14 residues. V was trimmed by 6 bases and J by 1 base, leaving 15 bases between them. These data belong to a study of CD8 T cells in ankylosing spondylitis. Construction of TCR beta libraries was performed using quantitative 5'-RACE with molecular barcodes. TCRdb reanalysed the 5' RACE reads using MiXCR and keeps one entry per CDR3 protein. Here the sample spans some 250,000 distinct CDR3 sequences, around 7.8% being singletons. Study conclusions and caveats: Disease-associated clonotypes exhibited CD8+ identity and were relatively infrequent in peripheral blood.

Sequencing was carried out using blood, either unsorted or a sorted T cell fraction (not recorded which). The sequence derives from a male donor with ankylosing spondylitis or in good health (not recorded which). This chain joins TRBV20-1 and TRBJ1-1; a possible D gene is TRBD1 (6 bases). The CDR3 DNA reads TGCAGTGCCCGGGAGGGGGAGGGGAACACTGAAGCTTTCTTT. Amino acid sequence: CSAREGEGNTEAFF.